This T cell receptor (beta chain) was obtained from a study of T cells in Graves' hyperthyroidism and ophthalmopathy. Whole-study results and caveats: Peripheral blood also featured most of the thyroid clonotypes expanded above 0.001.

This CDR3 region has 14 residues. V lost 4 bases to trimming and J lost 1 base, with 11 bases between them. In germline, CDR1 is MGHDK, CDR2 SYGVNS. With respect to this clonotype: Its specificity is unknown.

The TCR beta CDR3 regions underwent amplification using RNA transcripts as the source. An initial round of RT-PCR targeting the TCR CDR3 relied on the HTBI primer set. In TCRdb, the multiplex PCR reads were re-called with MiXCR into one record per CDR3 protein. The repertoire consists of fewer than 750,000 distinct CDR3 sequences, with roughly 14% occurring once and the leading ten covering under 15%. Ophthalmopathy patients had Clinical Activity Score at least 3, NOSPECS grade at least 4, duration under 3 months. Patients with uncontrolled infections, other autoimmune diseases, pregnancy or lactation were excluded.

This TCR came from a woman in her fifties or sixties with Graves' ophthalmopathy. This chain joins TRBV25-1 and TRBJ2-7; D might be TRBD1 (6 bases). The sample comprised blood. CDR3 sequence reads: CASSGTAVSYEQYF. In DNA, the CDR3 is TGTGCCAGCAGTGGGACAGCGGTTTCCTACGAGCAGTACTTC.